The 3 T cell receptor beta chains in this list originate from one sample, sequenced in a study of PD-1 blockade in classical Hodgkin lymphoma. Indicated time point: newly diagnosed, previously untreated cHL patient sample. Isolation of CD4+ T cells from thawed PBMCs was performed by magnetic negative selection. Clones were read by immunoSEQ multiplex PCR, and TCRdb kept only the in-frame ones, dropping some. Of 29,000 or so clones listed, roughly nine tenths are singletons. The source material was CD4+ T cells from blood. These receptors were obtained from a human donor with classical Hodgkin lymphoma.

The J gene is TRBJ2-7, the V gene TRBV29-1; D perhaps matches TRBD2 (6 bases). This CDR3 has 12 residues. V was pared by 1 base and J by 3 bases, with 7 bases between. CDR1 is SQVTM, CDR2 ANQGSEA, per germline. The DNA for the CDR3 is TGCAGCGTTGAAGGGGGAGGCTACGAGCAGTACTTC. Its translation: CSVEGGGYEQYF.

The chain has TRBV6-1 and TRBJ2-5, with D possibly being TRBD2 (6 bases). This CDR3 is 13 amino acids long. The ends were cut back, 6 bases at V and 7 bases at J, with 15 bases in the middle. The germline V gene encodes CDR1 MNHNS and CDR2 SASEGT. The CDR3 DNA follows: TGTGCCAGCAGGGGGTTTCTGGGGGGGACCCAGTACTTC. Protein: CASRGFLGGTQYF.

This chain uses TRBV19 with TRBJ2-7; tentative D call: TRBD1 (6 bases). CDR3 size: 15 residues. V was shortened by 6 bases and J by 0 bases, with 15 bases between the two germline ends. Looked up from germline, CDR1 is LNHDA and CDR2 is SQIVND (reference sequence). DNA of the CDR3: TGTGCCAGTAGGGCAGAAACAGGGAGCTCCTACGAGCAGTACTTC. Translation: CASRAETGSSYEQYF.